Listed below are T cell receptor beta chains from one sample, sequenced in a study of identical twins. MiXCR was run by TCRdb on the 5' RACE reads, yielding one entry per CDR3 protein. The sample consists of 650,000 to 800,000 distinct CDR3 sequences, about 9.4% of them appearing once. The data also belong to a second study, concerning yellow fever vaccine responses in identical twins.

The sequencing sample was made of PBMCs. Receptors originate from a woman younger than 35 in good health. Both conserved end residues are part of each CDR3. A D gene is named only where the DNA matches it firmly. Expanded clones are given a class, and other clones once, few, many or no size at all.

CASSLVVFQSEQYF	TGTGCCAGCAGTTTGGTGGTTTTTCAGTCCGAGCAGTACTTC	few	TRBV12-3/TRBV12-4	TRBJ2-7	NA
CASSSSPGPETQYF	TGCGCCAGCAGCTCCTCGCCAGGTCCAGAGACCCAGTACTTC	few	TRBV5-1	TRBJ2-5	NA
CSAREVKLAGDYEQYF	TGCAGTGCTAGAGAGGTCAAGCTAGCGGGGGACTACGAGCAGTACTTC	NA	TRBV20-1	TRBJ2-7	TRBD2
CASSRESGSNQPQHF	TGTGCCAGCTCCCGCGAGAGTGGTAGCAATCAGCCCCAGCATTTT	NA	TRBV18	TRBJ1-5	NA
CASSFTSGREGAGELFF	TGTGCCAGCAGCTTCACTAGCGGGAGGGAGGGGGCCGGGGAGCTGTTTTTT	few	TRBV7-2	TRBJ2-2	TRBD2
CASSQAPGPYEQYF	TGTGCCAGCAGCCAAGCCCCCGGGCCTTACGAGCAGTACTTC	many	TRBV4-2	TRBJ2-7	NA
CASSYEEYNEQFF	TGTGCCAGCAGTTACGAGGAATACAATGAGCAGTTCTTC	many	TRBV6-5	TRBJ2-1	NA
CASSDSGLATDTQYF	TGTGCCAGCAGTGACTCGGGACTAGCCACAGATACGCAGTATTTT	NA	TRBV6-4	TRBJ2-3	TRBD2
CASSPTDRENNEQFF	TGCGCCAGCAGCCCTACCGATAGAGAAAACAATGAGCAGTTCTTC	many	TRBV5-1	TRBJ2-1	NA
CASSYPAGEGFF	TGTGCCAGCAGTTACCCCGCGGGAGAGGGGTTCTTC	few	TRBV12-3/TRBV12-4	TRBJ2-1	TRBD2
CAMGVGEQYF	TGTGCCATGGGGGTGGGAGAGCAGTACTTC	NA	TRBV6-6	TRBJ2-7	NA